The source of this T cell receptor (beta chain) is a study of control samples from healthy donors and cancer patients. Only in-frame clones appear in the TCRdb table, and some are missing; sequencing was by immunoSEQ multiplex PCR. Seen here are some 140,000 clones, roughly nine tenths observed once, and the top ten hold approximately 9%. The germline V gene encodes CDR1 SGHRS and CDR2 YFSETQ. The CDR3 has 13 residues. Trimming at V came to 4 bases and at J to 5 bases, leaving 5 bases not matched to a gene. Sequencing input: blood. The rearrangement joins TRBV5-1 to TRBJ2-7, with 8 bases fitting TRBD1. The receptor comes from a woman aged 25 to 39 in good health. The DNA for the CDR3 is TGCGCCAGCAGCCGGACAGGGTTCCACGAGCAGTACTTC. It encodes CASSRTGFHEQYF.